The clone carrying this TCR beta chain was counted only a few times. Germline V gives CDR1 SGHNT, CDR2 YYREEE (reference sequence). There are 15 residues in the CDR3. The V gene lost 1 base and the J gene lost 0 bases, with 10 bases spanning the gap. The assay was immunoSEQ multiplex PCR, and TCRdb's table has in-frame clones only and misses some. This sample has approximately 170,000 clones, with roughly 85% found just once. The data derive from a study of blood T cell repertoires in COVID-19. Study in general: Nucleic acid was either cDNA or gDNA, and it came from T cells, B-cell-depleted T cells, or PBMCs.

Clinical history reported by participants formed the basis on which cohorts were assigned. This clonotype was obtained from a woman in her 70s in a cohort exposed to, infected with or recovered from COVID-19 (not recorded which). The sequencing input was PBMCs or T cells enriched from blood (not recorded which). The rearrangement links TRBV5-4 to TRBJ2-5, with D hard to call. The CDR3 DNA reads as TGTGCCAGCAGCTTGTACCAGAGCGACCAAGAGACCCAGTACTTC. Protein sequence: CASSLYQSDQETQYF.